The 16 T cell receptor beta chains reported below all come from one sample, sequenced in a study of metastatic and nonmetastatic thyroid tumors. Thyroid surgery had not been preceded by any treatment in any patient. MiXCR re-clonotyped the PCR reads for TCRdb. Altogether approximately 7,000 clones are present, 39% being singletons, with the ten largest covering 20% to 25%. Sequenced material: tumor tissue. These receptors all come from a female donor with papillary thyroid cancer or a benign thyroid nodule (not recorded which). Some clones in this sample may be carry-over from other donors' samples.

This clone was detected only a few times. The chain joins TRBV27 to TRBJ2-6; 7 bases are a match to TRBD1. The V gene end was trimmed by 5 bases and the J gene end by 1 base; junction bases not matched to a gene: 5. Looked up from germline, CDR1 is MNHEY and CDR2 is SMNVEV (reference sequence). This CDR3 region has 16 residues. CDR3 region: CASSRRQGSGANVLTF. The CDR3 DNA reads as TGTGCCAGCAGTCGACGACAGGGTTCTGGGGCCAACGTCCTGACTTTC. Variable domain in full (rest from reference TRBV27 and TRBJ2-6): EAQVTQNPRYLITVTGKKLTVTCSQNMNHEYMSWYRQDPGLGLRQIYYSMNVEVTDKGDVPEGYKVSRKEKRNFPLILESPSPNQTSLYFCASSRRQGSGANVLTFGAGSRLTVL.

The CDR3 DNA is TGTGCCAGCAGTGAATGGGCCAGCACATACGAGCAGTACTTC. It specifies CASSEWASTYEQYF. The rearrangement uses TRBV25-1 and TRBJ2-7, with D unresolved. CDR1 and CDR2 (germline): MGHDK, SYGVNS. V lost 1 base to trimming and J lost 4 bases, with 11 bases between them. This CDR3 region has 14 residues.

V gene TRBV14 combines with J gene TRBJ2-1, with D possibly TRBD2 on 6 matching bases. Trimming took 1 base from V and 4 from J, leaving 23 bases between them. This CDR3 comprises 19 residues. Germline CDR1 reads SGHDN; CDR2 reads FVKESK. CDR3 amino acids: CASSQGPLLTGVSYNEQFF. The CDR3 bases are TGTGCCAGCAGCCAAGGGCCTTTATTAACGGGAGTCTCTTACAATGAGCAGTTCTTC.

This clone was observed a handful of times. The rearrangement uses TRBV19 and TRBJ2-1; 9 bases are shared with TRBD1. This CDR3 has 11 residues. The V gene's germline CDR1 is LNHDA and CDR2 SQIVND (reference sequence). The CDR3 DNA reads as TGTTCCACCCGACAGGGGGGTGATCAGTTCTTC. Amino acids: CSTRQGGDQFF.

This clone was seen only a few times. This chain links TRBV20-1 with TRBJ1-1; a weak D match, TRBD1 (5 bases). V lost 3 bases and J lost 5, with 10 bases in between. CDR3 size: 12 residues. From germline, CDR1 is DFQATT and CDR2 SNEGSKA (reference sequence). CDR3 bases: TGCAGTGCTAGTACGGGGGATACTGAAGCTTTCTTT. Its translation: CSASTGDTEAFF.

This clone was counted once. This chain joins TRBV4-3 and TRBJ1-1, with D maybe TRBD1 (6 bases). CDR3 length equals 13 residues. Germline V lookup: CDR1 LGHNA, CDR2 YSLEER. V lost 6 bases and J lost 4, with 12 bases in between. Written as DNA, the CDR3 is TGCGCCAGCAGTACAGGGAGGGGCACTGAAGCTTTCTTT. It yields the protein CASSTGRGTEAFF.

This clone was recorded a few times. The J gene is TRBJ1-2, the V gene TRBV15; D remains unclear. This CDR3 contains 11 residues. The germline V and J ends were trimmed by 4 bases and 8 bases, with 8 bases remaining between them. The germline CDR1 and CDR2 sequences are LNHNV and YYDKDF (reference sequence). This CDR3 is CATSKSLGYTF. The DNA of the CDR3 is TGTGCCACCAGCAAGTCATTGGGCTACACCTTC.

By sample fraction, this clone is large. Other DNA variants within this sample encode the same CDR3. This CDR3 reads CASSEGGREAGYTF. For the CDR3, the DNA is TGTGCCAGCAGTGAAGGGGGCAGGGAGGCTGGCTACACCTTC. The chain has TRBV2 and TRBJ1-2, with a weak D call TRBD1 (5 bases). This CDR3 has 14 amino acids. Germline loops: CDR1 SNHLY, CDR2 FYNNEI. The V end lost 1 base, the J end lost 7 bases, and 13 bases lay between the germline ends.

This clone is medium-sized by share. V usage is TRBV20-1 and J usage is TRBJ2-1; D is unclear. The CDR3 length is 14 residues. Looked up from germline, CDR1 is DFQATT and CDR2 is SNEGSKA (reference sequence). Trimming removed 4 bases from V and 0 bases from J, with 10 bases in between. The CDR3 loop reads CSAIGSLSYNEQFF. The CDR3 region has the DNA TGCAGTGCTATTGGATCCCTCTCCTACAATGAGCAGTTCTTC.

This chain joins TRBV7-9 and TRBJ2-3; no clear D gene. Trimming left V 0 bases short and J 6 bases short, with 10 bases between. Germline V lookup: CDR1 SEHNR, CDR2 FQNEAQ (reference sequence). This CDR3 is 14 amino acids long. DNA of the CDR3: TGTGCCAGCAGCTTAGCGGGAAATTTGGATACGCAGTATTTT. Translation gives CASSLAGNLDTQYF.

In nucleotides, the CDR3 is TGCAGTGCTAGACCCGGGACACATAATTCACCCCTCCACTTT. Protein: CSARPGTHNSPLHF. This sequence joins TRBV20-1 and TRBJ1-6; possible D gene TRBD1, 6 bases. The V end lost 2 bases, the J end lost 5 bases, and 10 bases lay between the germline ends. The CDR3 totals 14 residues. CDR1 is DFQATT, CDR2 SNEGSKA, per germline (reference sequence).

This clone has only a few counts. The genes are TRBV27 and TRBJ2-7; D remains ambiguous. This CDR3 comprises 14 residues. Deletions cut 5 bases from V and 0 bases from J, with 11 bases between. The germline gives CDR1 MNHEY, CDR2 SMNVEV (reference sequence). In nucleotides, the CDR3 is TGTGCCAGCAGTCAAGGGTCTTCCTCCTACGAGCAGTACTTC. Amino acid sequence: CASSQGSSSYEQYF.

This clone is termed medium-sized. The CDR3 is CASKVGAGYEQFF. Written as DNA, the CDR3 is TGTGCCAGCAAGGTGGGGGCGGGCTATGAGCAGTTCTTC. V is TRBV6-1 and J is TRBJ2-1; perhaps TRBD1 as D (6 bases). Trimming took 7 bases from V and 8 from J, leaving 15 bases between them. The CDR3 totals 13 residues. Germline lookup yields CDR1 MNHNS and CDR2 SASEGT.

Concerning this clone itself: The junction departs from the called germline gene at one end, perhaps through a read error. This chain joins TRBV20-1 and TRBJ2-7; possibly TRBD2 for D (6 bases). Germline CDR1 DFQATT, CDR2 SNEGSKA (reference sequence). The CDR3 spans 15 residues. CDR3 amino acids: CSASGFSGYSYDQYF. Here the CDR3 DNA reads TGCAGTGCTAGCGGGTTTAGCGGATACTCCTACGATCAGTACTTC.

CDR3 protein: CASSIDAPTGGEVCYTF. Here the CDR3 DNA reads TGTGCCAGTAGTATAGATGCACCGACAGGGGGCGAGGTTTGCTACACCTTC. The chain recombines TRBV19 with TRBJ1-2, with 10 bases aligning to TRBD1. CDR3 length: 17 residues. V lost 0 bases, J lost 9 bases, and 13 bases stayed unmatched. Germline V gives CDR1 LNHDA, CDR2 SQIVND (reference sequence).

Within the sample, this clone is medium-sized (0.01 to 0.1%). The rearrangement joins TRBV7-2 to TRBJ2-7; unclear D gene. Germline values: CDR1 SGHTA, CDR2 FQGNSA. This CDR3 contains 15 residues. Between the trimmed V and J ends, which lost 5 bases and 5 bases, there was a span of 19 bases. For the CDR3, the DNA is TGTGCCAGCAGCCTGACGGGCCCCTCAGTCCACGAGCAGTACTTC. Translated: CASSLTGPSVHEQYF.